The text below deals with one T cell receptor (beta chain). This clone was seen a few times. No cognate antigen has been identified for it. No clone much larger than this one lies a single base away; base qualities are absent. The library came from the immunoSEQ multiplex PCR assay. For the multiplex PCR, a mixture combining 60 forward primers for TCR Vbeta segments and 13 reverse primers for TCR Jbeta segments was used. Amplification of the CDR3 region of rearranged TCR beta genes was performed with a multiplex PCR assay on genomic DNA. The Illumina HiSeq System was used to sequence the amplified TCR beta libraries as 87-base-pair reads. From the authors' description of their analysis: A later analysis counted 75 million to 100 million unique TCR beta chains across the 650 to 700 repertoires, and 10 million to 11 million of these chains were shared by at least two donors. Raw reads were error-corrected and collapsed into unique sequences with a nearest-neighbor algorithm that merged closely related sequences to remove PCR and sequencing errors. CDR3 sequences were aligned to IMGT reference sequences to assign V, D and J gene segments. Each retained sequence needed at least a six-nucleotide match to both a V gene segment and a J gene segment. A rearrangement counted as productive if the CDR3 had no stop codons and remained in frame with V and J, and every other rearrangement counted as non-productive. CDR3 was defined according to IMGT convention as the region running from the second conserved V-encoded cysteine to the conserved J-encoded phenylalanine. In an earlier analysis of around 540 of the donors, sequences lacking an unambiguous match to a single V gene segment were excluded. In an earlier analysis of approximately 550 of the donors, V segments were called functional above 56.7% productive rearrangements and were called segregating when the between-donor standard deviation exceeded 5%. A statistical classification framework was developed to diagnose cytomegalovirus status using the catalog of TCR beta chain sequences. In a later analysis, TCR nucleotide sequences were compared against IMGT/GENE-DB human TR gene sequences so that V and J genes could be assigned. Using the TCRdist pipeline, a later analysis assigned CDR3 sequences along with most-parsimonious VDJ recombination scenarios. A later analysis defined each TCR beta chain by its CDR3 amino acid sequence plus V-gene family, and excluded reads lacking a unique V-gene family. To address suspected cross-contamination and a sequencing artifact, a later analysis removed under 600 highly shared, low-generation-probability nucleotide sequences. For each public chain, a later analysis derived a clonal expansion index from normalized ranks of inferred template counts within each repertoire. In a later analysis, generation probabilities were computed with a VDJ recombination model fitted to out-of-frame rearrangements, and the resulting probabilities were checked against IGoR. A later analysis scored TCR-TCR, TCR-HLA and TCR-CMV co-occurrence with hypergeometric tests, applying a repertoire-size bias correction to TCR pairs. A later analysis estimated false discovery rates by permuting HLA or CMV assignments 20 times. In a later analysis, co-occurring TCRs were grouped using DBSCAN, and TCRdist sequence similarity was added for clustering within HLA-allele-positive subsets. Co-occurrence clustering excluded repertoires with fewer than 30,000 or more than 120,000 public chains, plus five with anomalous nucleotide sharing. This immuneACCESS table, as held by TCRdb, lists in-frame sequences with V and J called but not all clones. Of the missing ones, under half trace to an unresolved V gene in checked studies; the others have no known cause. The V and J calls and the clone size are those of that table, but D and trimming were determined from the DNA. The sample profile shows under 140,000 clones; just over 75% of them were found once. In total, the top ten clones hold around 15% of the sample.

The cohort comprised more than 550 healthy bone marrow donors. At the time of sampling, all cohort members were nominally healthy, though unrecorded immune exposures were likely present. The donor was CMV seropositive and belonged to the group of over 250 seropositive cohort members. A peripheral blood sample was collected from each donor, and TCR beta sequencing was performed on peripheral blood mononuclear cells. The Qiagen DNeasy Blood Extraction Kit was used to extract genomic DNA from the blood cell samples. The data originate from a study of cytomegalovirus exposure and HLA in healthy donors (dated by TCRdb to 2016 to 2017). Regarding the research as a whole: An earlier analysis of roughly 500 of the donors reported around 280 Gb of sequence data and some 110 million unique TCR beta sequences obtained from around 180 million T cells. About 280 gigabases of sequencing data and 70 million to 100 million unique TCR sequences made up an early release that covered approximately 620 HLA-typed donors. The genetic ancestry cluster associated with self-reported Caucasian donors included 65% to 90% of the roughly 380 genotyped donors. The study was designed to test whether signatures of past pathogen exposure could be identified by cataloging public T cell receptors. Using immunosequencing, the study profiled T cell repertoires from 666 subjects and related those repertoires to cytomegalovirus serostatus. Along with the roughly 670-subject first cohort, a separate validation cohort of more than 90 different subjects was used. To predict cytomegalovirus infection status, the study combined high-throughput TCR immunosequencing, statistical association of individual TCRs with disease status, and machine learning. A later analysis re-analyzed previously published TCR beta repertoires from roughly 600 donors and added high-resolution HLA genotyping to study TCR occurrence patterns. The later analysis used no new phenotypic data to find candidate immune exposures, relying instead on TCR beta sequences and their occurrence across donors. An earlier analysis of roughly 600 of the donors used high-throughput TCR beta sequencing to judge whether each TCR beta V gene segment behaved as functional or pseudogenic. Donor age, sex, ethnicity and CMV serostatus were collected together with the repertoire data. A later genetic analysis took genome-wide SNP genotypes for about 55% of the roughly 670 donors and used that subset as a discovery cohort. Every repertoire in the discovery cohort had been generated on one and the same sequencing platform. Both class I and class II loci were covered by HLA typing, at four-digit resolution. Typing coverage differed by locus: A, B, C, DRB1 and DQB1 were typed in about 629-640 donors, DQA1 in roughly 500, DPA1 in 600 to 610, and DPB1 in approximately 450. Roughly five DR-DQ haplotypes were handled as single units for association and clustering, since linkage in the cohort was strong. Among roughly 400 genotyped donors of the cohort, an average of about 240,000 unique TCR beta nucleotide sequences were sequenced per donor, roughly 18% of them non-productive. Study-wide findings and limitations: Because HLA typing was unavailable for some donors at each locus, only the typed subset was used in association tests. The classifier was reported to diagnose cytomegalovirus status with high specificity and sensitivity in both the original cohort and the validation cohort. Immune exposure information for the cohort was limited to CMV serostatus. A later analysis associated 16,951 TCR beta sequences with specific HLA alleles at a false discovery rate of 0.05. In the study, approximately 150 TCR beta chains were listed as associated with cytomegalovirus. According to a later analysis, parvovirus B19, influenza, CMV and Epstein-Barr virus appeared linked to several top co-occurrence clusters. A further reported finding was that TCR beta sequences accurately predicted the HLA-A and HLA-B alleles for most subjects in the first cohort. The cohort was sequenced for TCR beta chains only, and without alpha or paired-chain data the features that could be detected were limited. Most TCR sequences were seen in very few donors, while some public TCRs were found in many individuals. In vitro tests confirmed that three of the cytomegalovirus-associated TCR beta chains recognize cytomegalovirus antigens. The sequencing pipeline was judged likely to have produced a cluster of highly shared sequence variants as a technical artifact. Because counts were too low, roughly 17 rarely observed V segments, including chromosome 9 orphons, were left out of the earlier analysis of approximately 580 of the donors. Strong co-occurrence of HLA alleles, especially DR and DQ, made assigning TCR associations to individual alleles difficult. Compared with the roughly 720-donor mean, donors in an Asian-associated ancestry cluster had fewer N-insertions in productive TCRs, according to a later genetic analysis. In a later analysis, most CMV-associated TCR beta chains were found to appear HLA-restricted, with HLA associations seemingly driven largely by CMV exposure. In an earlier analysis of more than 500 of the donors, most TCR beta V segments appeared in productive rearrangements about 87% or about 30% of the time, broadly matching IMGT annotations. A later analysis found that HLA-associated TCR beta chains were more clonally expanded and had lower generation probabilities than equally common non-associated chains. V-gene and J-gene trimming of TCR beta chains was associated with a missense DCLRE1C variant in a later genetic analysis, and the association was replicated in an independent cohort. The authors suggested that the approach could potentially be generalized to other disease states and immunological phenotypes. Sequencing depth was assumed to be roughly uniform across donors in the presence/absence analyses, though that assumption may not hold. In a later analysis, the rate of TCR association differed among HLA loci, with DRB1 alleles having the most associated TCRs and HLA-C alleles having the fewest. Correlated functional status among segregating V segments might be attributable to linkage disequilibrium, but an unknown experimental factor could not be ruled out.

Sequenced: PBMCs. This clonotype was sampled from a man aged 30-40 years in good health and CMV-seropositive.

CDR3 region: CASSEQGSGSYGYTF. The nucleotide sequence reads as follows: TGTGCCAGCTCAGAACAGGGCTCAGGCTCCTATGGCTACACCTTC. This sequence uses TRBV18 and TRBJ1-2, and perhaps TRBD1 as D gene, on 6 matching bases. From its cysteine to its phenylalanine, the CDR3 spans 15 amino acids. Left in the record is the CDR3 DNA by itself, 45 bases read in frame from the first base. V is clipped by 5 bases and J by 4 bases, and the sequence between their germline boundaries is 17 bases long. Based on the germline V gene, the CDR1 and CDR2 sequences are KGHSH and LQKENI.